The 19 T cell receptor beta chains below were found in one sample sequenced in a study of blood T cell repertoires in COVID-19. The table came from immunoSEQ multiplex PCR; TCRdb's copy has only in-frame clones and leaves some out. The sample consists of about 100,000 clones, roughly 80% of them appearing once. The sample was peripheral blood. All receptors come from a human donor in a cohort sampled during active COVID-19.

This chain joins TRBV9 and TRBJ2-7; 9 nucleotides agree with TRBD1. V dropped 0 bases and J dropped 6; count of bases not matched to a gene: 10. Per germline, CDR1 SGDLS and CDR2 YYNGEE. CDR3 length: 16 residues. In DNA, the CDR3 is TGTGCCAGCAGCGTAGGCACAGGGGGCGCATCAGGCGAGCAGTACTTC. Its protein product is CASSVGTGGASGEQYF.

This rearrangement joins TRBV28 to TRBJ1-2; perhaps TRBD1 as D (5 bases). This CDR3 contains 17 residues. Germline-derived CDR1 and CDR2 are MDHEN and SYDVKM. Trimming removed 2 bases at V and 4 bases at J, with 20 bases between. The CDR3 DNA is TGTGCCAGCAGTTTACCCCAGGGCCCGGGCTTGAGCTATGGCTACACCTTC. Encoded protein: CASSLPQGPGLSYGYTF.

The V call is TRBV3-1 (or the pseudogene TRBV3-2), the J call TRBJ2-2; 10 bases agree with TRBD2. The CDR3 spans 16 residues. Trimming took 1 base from V and 8 from J; bases not matched to a gene: 7. Germline CDR1 is LGHDT and CDR2 is YNNKEL (reference sequence). The CDR3 spells CASSQGPPGLAGELFF. CDR3 nucleotides: TGTGCCAGCAGCCAAGGCCCCCCGGGACTAGCGGGGGAGCTGTTTTTT.

The J gene is TRBJ2-3, the V gene TRBV7-9, with D possibly matching TRBD2 (5 bases). The V gene lost 3 bases and the J gene lost 4 bases, with 14 bases spanning the gap. Germline V gene sequence: CDR1 SEHNR, CDR2 FQNEAQ (reference sequence). The CDR3 extends over 15 amino acids. CDR3 loop: CASSFIRGRPDTQYF. CDR3 nucleotide sequence: TGTGCCAGCAGCTTTATCCGGGGTCGGCCAGATACGCAGTATTTT.

The chain couples TRBV18 to TRBJ2-1; 7 positions match TRBD1. V dropped 5 bases and J dropped 0; count of bases not matched to a gene: 7. Germline V gives CDR1 KGHSH, CDR2 LQKENI. The CDR3 totals 16 residues. CDR3 in DNA: TGTGCCAGCTCAACCACGACAGGGAGCTCCTACAATGAGCAGTTCTTC. It is translated as CASSTTTGSSYNEQFF. Complete variable domain (other parts from reference TRBV18 and TRBJ2-1): NAGVMQNPRHLVRRRGQEARLRCSPMKGHSHVYWYRQLPEEGLKFMVYLQKENIIDESGMPKERFSAEFPKEGPSILRIQQVVRGDSAAYFCASSTTTGSSYNEQFFGPGTRLTVL.

The chain links TRBV4-3 to TRBJ1-2; no reliable D call. V shed 0 bases and J shed 0 bases, with 5 bases lying between them. CDR3 size: 14 residues. Germline CDR1 LGHNA, CDR2 YSLEER. The CDR3 DNA reads as TGCGCCAGCAGCCAAGAGGCAGCTAACTATGGCTACACCTTC. Residues: CASSQEAANYGYTF.

This clone was counted once. This chain uses TRBV4-2 with TRBJ2-1; 7 bases align to TRBD1. The CDR3 runs to 17 residues. Germline-derived CDR1 and CDR2 are LGHNA and YNFKEQ. V was pared by 1 base and J by 3 bases, with 9 bases of the junction left unmatched. The CDR3, as DNA: TGTGCCAGCAGCCAAGTTAGAGGGGGCAATATCTACAATGAGCAGTTCTTC. Amino acid sequence: CASSQVRGGNIYNEQFF.

In its sample, this clone was seen once. The chain uses TRBV10-3 and TRBJ2-1, with TRBD1 identical over 9 bases. The CDR3 contains 15 residues. Germline CDR1 ENHRY, CDR2 SYGVKD. The V segment lost 8 bases and the J segment 0 bases; nucleotides outside the gene matches: 5. CDR3 DNA sequence: TGTGCCATCGGGACAGGGTCGAGCTCCTACAATGAGCAGTTCTTC. Translated: CAIGTGSSSYNEQFF.

The rearrangement uses TRBV5-4 and TRBJ2-5; maybe TRBD2 (7 bases). This CDR3 comprises 15 residues. Trimming removed 4 bases at V and 3 bases at J, with 16 bases between. Germline CDR1 reads SGHNT; CDR2 reads YYREEE (reference sequence). The DNA for the CDR3 is TGTGCCAGCAGCCGAGGGGGGGCAGGGGAAGAGACCCAGTACTTC. Residues: CASSRGGAGEETQYF.

This sequence joins TRBV18 and TRBJ1-5; tentatively, D is TRBD1 (6 bases). The CDR3 has 17 residues. Germline assignment: CDR1 KGHSH and CDR2 LQKENI. V gave up 2 bases and J gave up 6 bases, with 20 bases separating them. The CDR3 here is CASSPASSGGAVQPQHF. Here the CDR3 DNA reads TGTGCCAGCTCACCAGCATCCTCGGGGGGGGCGGTTCAGCCCCAGCATTTT.

The chain employs TRBV7-2 and TRBJ2-5; 13 positions match TRBD2. Trimming took 4 bases from V and 3 from J; bases not matched to a gene: 8. Per germline, CDR1 SGHTA and CDR2 FQGNSA. This CDR3 region has 17 residues. The CDR3 region is CASSSVGTSGVKETQYF. The CDR3 DNA reads as TGTGCCAGCAGCTCGGTCGGGACTAGCGGGGTAAAAGAGACCCAGTACTTC.

The chain recombines TRBV2 with TRBJ1-1; D unresolved. The V gene lost 4 bases and the J gene lost 6 bases, with 18 bases spanning the gap. This CDR3 is built from 15 residues. CDR1 SNHLY and CDR2 FYNNEI come from the germline V gene. CDR3 sequence (DNA): TGTGCCAGCAGTGGAGAAGCCAGGATCTCCGCTGAAGCTTTCTTT. Its protein is CASSGEARISAEAFF.

This rearrangement joins TRBV27 to TRBJ1-6, with D perhaps TRBD1 (5 bases). CDR1 is MNHEY and CDR2 is SMNVEV in the germline V gene (reference sequence). This CDR3 has 15 residues. Between the trimmed V and J ends, which lost 6 bases and 6 bases, there was a span of 15 bases. Here the CDR3 DNA reads TGTGCCAGCAGACTCCCAGGGTTTATTAATTCACCCCTCCACTTT. Its translation is CASRLPGFINSPLHF.

V is TRBV7-2 and J is TRBJ2-1, with 7 positions matching TRBD2. This CDR3 is 16 amino acids long. Losses at the gene ends were 5 bases for V and 2 bases for J; bases not matched to a gene: 9. Germline CDR1 SGHTA, CDR2 FQGNSA. CDR3 sequence reads: CASSRRAGNTYNEQFF. The CDR3 bases are TGTGCCAGCAGCCGTCGAGCGGGGAACACCTACAATGAGCAGTTCTTC.

The J gene is TRBJ2-2, the V gene TRBV7-2; D is unresolved. The CDR3 loop spans 14 amino acids. From germline, CDR1 is SGHTA and CDR2 FQGNSA. Trimming shortened V by 0 bases and J by 7 bases, and 9 bases separated the two germline ends. CDR3 in amino acids: CASSLAISRGELFF. DNA for the CDR3: TGTGCCAGCAGCTTAGCGATTAGCCGCGGGGAGCTGTTTTTT.

The CDR3 region has the DNA TGTGCCAGCACCCCTCGGTGGCGGGGGTCAACTAATGAAAAACTGTTTTTT. As protein: CASTPRWRGSTNEKLFF. V usage is TRBV2 and J usage is TRBJ1-4, with a tentative D call TRBD1 (5 bases). This CDR3 spans 17 amino acids. Trimming stripped 7 bases from V and 0 bases from J, with 18 bases between. CDR1 is SNHLY, CDR2 FYNNEI, per germline. Complete variable domain (other parts from reference TRBV2 and TRBJ1-4): EPEVTQTPSHQVTQMGQEVILRCVPISNHLYFYWYRQILGQKVEFLVSFYNNEISEKSEIFDDQFSVERPDGSNFTLKIRSTKLEDSAMYFCASTPRWRGSTNEKLFFGSGTQLSVL.

The V and J genes are TRBV18 and TRBJ2-2; 9 nucleotides align to TRBD1. V lost 4 bases to trimming and J lost 5 bases; unmatched junction nucleotides: 8. This CDR3 is built from 16 residues. CDR1 is KGHSH and CDR2 is LQKENI in the germline V gene. Written as DNA, the CDR3 is TGTGCCAGCTCACTTATCGGTGGACAGGGGACCGGGGAGCTGTTTTTT. This encodes CASSLIGGQGTGELFF.

This clone was counted a few times. CDR3 amino acids: CASSLGHGGGGEQFF. The DNA for the CDR3 is TGTGCCAGCAGCTTAGGGCACGGGGGGGGTGGTGAGCAGTTCTTC. This sequence joins TRBV7-2 and TRBJ2-1, with 8 bases aligning to TRBD2. J gave up 9 bases and V 1 base, and 8 bases lay outside the gene matches. Germline assignment: CDR1 SGHTA and CDR2 FQGNSA. The CDR3 has 15 residues.

The V call is TRBV6-2 or TRBV6-3, the J call TRBJ2-5, with D maybe TRBD1 (5 bases). V was trimmed by 2 bases and J by 5 bases, leaving 9 bases between them. Germline V lookup: CDR1 MNHEY, CDR2 SVGEGT. The CDR3 loop spans 13 amino acids. The DNA of the CDR3 is TGTGCCAGCAGTTACCAGGCAGGGGAGACCCAGTACTTC. Translation: CASSYQAGETQYF.